What follows describes a single TCR beta chain. Its specificity is unknown. The sample originates from a study of cytomegalovirus exposure and HLA in healthy donors. For the study at large: The study placed 70% to 85% of its 398 genotyped donors in the Caucasian-associated ancestry cluster. Study-wide findings and caveats: Analysis performed later found roughly 17,000 TCR beta sequences associated with HLA alleles at 0.05 false discovery rate.

While unrecorded immune exposures were likely, the donors were nominally healthy when sampled. The study ran its PCR with 60 Vbeta and 13 Jbeta primers. TCRdb's copy holds only in-frame clones and misses some; the assay was immunoSEQ multiplex PCR. The data show more than 85,000 clones, with 78% seen just once and about 5.3% held by the top ten. After removal of 5 bases from V and 3 bases from J, the junction contained 7 bases not matched to a gene. Per the germline V gene, CDR1 is MDHEN and CDR2 is SYDVKM. This CDR3 spans 14 amino acids. Sequenced sample: PBMCs. This rearrangement joins TRBV28 to TRBJ2-7, with 7 bases lining up with TRBD1. The clonotype was recovered from a male donor in good health and CMV-seronegative. CDR3 DNA: TGTGCCAGCAGTACCTCGGACAGGAGCTACGAGCAGTACTTC. Amino acid sequence: CASSTSDRSYEQYF.